This T cell receptor (beta chain) was captured in a study of siplizumab effects on memory and regulatory T cells. Overall study results and limits: Among alloreactive clones, only a minor fraction mapped to unstimulated subsets.

The method was immunoSEQ multiplex PCR; TCRdb's version includes in-frame clones alone and lacks a portion of them. The sample holds 90,000 to 95,000 clones; 80% to 95% are singletons and the top ten take 6.5%. CDR1 is MNHEY and CDR2 is SVGAGI in the germline V gene. CDR3 length: 13 amino acids. V shed 7 bases, J shed 5 bases, and the junction held 7 bases outside the gene matches. As to this clone: Its target is unknown.

The receptor was isolated from a human donor in good health. Sequenced: CD8+ T cells sorted from blood. The V gene is TRBV6-5, the J gene TRBJ2-7; 8 positions match TRBD1. CDR3 protein: CASIGQGPHEQYF. The CDR3 coding sequence is TGTGCCAGCATTGGACAGGGTCCCCACGAGCAGTACTTC.